This T cell receptor (beta chain) comes out of a study of cytomegalovirus exposure and HLA in healthy donors. Primers for the PCR totalled 60 Vbeta and 13 Jbeta. Clones were sequenced by immunoSEQ multiplex PCR, and TCRdb holds only the in-frame ones, with some missing. The sample contains 150,000 to 200,000 clones, roughly 80% of which appear only once. V trimming: 5 bases; J trimming: 8 bases; junction bases outside the gene matches: 9. Germline CDR1 is SEHNR and CDR2 is FQNEAQ (reference sequence). There are 14 residues in the CDR3. The origin of this receptor is a boy aged 10-17 years in good health and CMV-seronegative. Input material: PBMCs. The chain couples TRBV7-9 to TRBJ1-2, with 9 positions matching TRBD1. CDR3 sequence (DNA): TGTGCCAGCAGCCCCGGACAGGGGCGCGGAGGCTACACCTTC. Amino acids: CASSPGQGRGGYTF.